This T cell receptor (beta chain) was captured by sequencing in a study of T cell repertoires in cytomegalovirus infection. Study information: Well-studied HLA-B-restricted epitopes and recently identified HLA-C-restricted epitopes of CMV were both used in the study. Indications of both CMV infection and matching HLA type were provided by public TCR beta signatures. Study outcomes and limitations: Identification of carriers of CMV plus the relevant HLA was performed using cumulative public TCR beta family frequency. HLA-C-restricted CMV clonotypes gave the most frequent clonotype in two of eight donors.

Germline loops: CDR1 MNHEY, CDR2 SVGEGT. Trimming took 8 bases from V and 10 from J, leaving 15 bases between them. This CDR3 region has 13 residues. MiXCR, run by TCRdb on the reads, gives a single entry per CDR3 protein. The sample consists of roughly 920,000 distinct CDR3 sequences, under 40% of them appearing once. This clonotype has only a few counts. Its antigen is as yet unknown. The rearrangement uses TRBV6-2 or TRBV6-3 and TRBJ1-6, with a possible D match to TRBD1 (6 bases). The TCR comes from a human donor in good health (CMV status not recorded). Some clones in this sample may be carry-over from other donors' samples. The source material was cultured CD8+ T cells from PBMCs, sampled from culture after CMV antigen stimulation. The CDR3 DNA reads TGTGCCAGCGCCCAAAAAGGGGGATCACCCCTCCACTTT. It encodes CASAQKGGSPLHF.